Sequencing of this T cell receptor (beta chain) was carried out in a study of shared clonotypes between healthy human individuals. Several immunoSEQ plates received, in even portions, the genomic DNA of each subset. Loaded into unsorted PBMC replicate PCRs was roughly 300 ng DNA, some 27,000 T cell genomes. Clones were sequenced by immunoSEQ multiplex PCR, and TCRdb holds only the in-frame ones, with some missing. The table has about 520,000 clones, almost 80% seen once; the top ten hold about 12%. This clone has only one observation. Every donor was a Caucasian adult from Nashville, Tennessee. V dropped 0 bases and J dropped 0 bases, with 4 bases sitting between them. The CDR3 loop spans 15 amino acids. Germline lookup yields CDR1 SGHDT and CDR2 YYEEEE.

The clonotype comes from a woman aged 40 to 50 in good health. Some clones in this sample may be carry-over from other donors' samples. This chain links TRBV5-6 with TRBJ2-6, with D unresolved. The material sequenced was PBMCs. CDR3 bases: TGTGCCAGCAGCTTGGACGTCTCTGGGGCCAACGTCCTGACTTTC. Translated: CASSLDVSGANVLTF.